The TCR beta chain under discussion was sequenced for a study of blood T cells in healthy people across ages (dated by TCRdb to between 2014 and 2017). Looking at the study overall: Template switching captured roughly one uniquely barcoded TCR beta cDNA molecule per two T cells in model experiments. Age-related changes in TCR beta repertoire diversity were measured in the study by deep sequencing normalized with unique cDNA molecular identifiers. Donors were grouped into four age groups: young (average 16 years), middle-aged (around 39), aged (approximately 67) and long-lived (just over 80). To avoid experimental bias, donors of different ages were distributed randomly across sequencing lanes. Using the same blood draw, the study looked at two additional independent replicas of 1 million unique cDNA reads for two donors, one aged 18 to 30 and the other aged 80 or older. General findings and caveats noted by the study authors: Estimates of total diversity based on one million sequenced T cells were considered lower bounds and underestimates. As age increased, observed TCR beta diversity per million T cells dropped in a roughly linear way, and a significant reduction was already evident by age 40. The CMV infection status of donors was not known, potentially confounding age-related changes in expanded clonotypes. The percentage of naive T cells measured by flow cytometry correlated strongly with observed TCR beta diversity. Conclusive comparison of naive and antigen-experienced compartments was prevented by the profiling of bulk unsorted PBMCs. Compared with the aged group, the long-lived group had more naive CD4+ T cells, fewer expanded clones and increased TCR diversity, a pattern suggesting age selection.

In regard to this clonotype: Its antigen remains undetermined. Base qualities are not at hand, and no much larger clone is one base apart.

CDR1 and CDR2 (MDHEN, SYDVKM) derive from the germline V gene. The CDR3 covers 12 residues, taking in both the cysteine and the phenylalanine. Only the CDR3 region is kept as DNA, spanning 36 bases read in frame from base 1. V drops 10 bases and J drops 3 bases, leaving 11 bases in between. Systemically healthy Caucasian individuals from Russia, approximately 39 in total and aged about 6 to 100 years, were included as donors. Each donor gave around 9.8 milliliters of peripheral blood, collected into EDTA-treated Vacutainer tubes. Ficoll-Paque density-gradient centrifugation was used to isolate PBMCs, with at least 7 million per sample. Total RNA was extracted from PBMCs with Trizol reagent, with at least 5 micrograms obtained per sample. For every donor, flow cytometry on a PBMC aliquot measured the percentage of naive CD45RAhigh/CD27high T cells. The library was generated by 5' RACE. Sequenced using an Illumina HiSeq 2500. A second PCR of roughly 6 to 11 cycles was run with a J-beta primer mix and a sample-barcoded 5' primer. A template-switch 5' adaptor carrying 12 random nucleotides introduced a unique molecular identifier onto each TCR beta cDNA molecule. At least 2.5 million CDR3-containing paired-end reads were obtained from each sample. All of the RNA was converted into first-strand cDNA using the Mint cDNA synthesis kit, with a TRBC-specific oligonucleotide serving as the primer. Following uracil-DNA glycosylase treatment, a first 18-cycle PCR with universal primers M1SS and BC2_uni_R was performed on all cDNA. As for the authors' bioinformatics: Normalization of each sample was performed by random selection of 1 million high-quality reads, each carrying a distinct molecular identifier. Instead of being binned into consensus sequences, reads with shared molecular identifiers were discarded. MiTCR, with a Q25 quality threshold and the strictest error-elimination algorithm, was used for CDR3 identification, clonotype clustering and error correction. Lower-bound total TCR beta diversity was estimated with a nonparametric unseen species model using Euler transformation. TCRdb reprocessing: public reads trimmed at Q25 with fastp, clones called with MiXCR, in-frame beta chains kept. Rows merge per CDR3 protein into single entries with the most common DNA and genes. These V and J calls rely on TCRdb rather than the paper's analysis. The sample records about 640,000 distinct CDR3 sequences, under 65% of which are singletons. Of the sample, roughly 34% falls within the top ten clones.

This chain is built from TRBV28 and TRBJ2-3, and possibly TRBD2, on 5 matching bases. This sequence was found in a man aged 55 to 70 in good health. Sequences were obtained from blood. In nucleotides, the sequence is TGTGCCACCTGGACTGTTACAGATACGCAGTATTTT. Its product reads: CATWTVTDTQYF.